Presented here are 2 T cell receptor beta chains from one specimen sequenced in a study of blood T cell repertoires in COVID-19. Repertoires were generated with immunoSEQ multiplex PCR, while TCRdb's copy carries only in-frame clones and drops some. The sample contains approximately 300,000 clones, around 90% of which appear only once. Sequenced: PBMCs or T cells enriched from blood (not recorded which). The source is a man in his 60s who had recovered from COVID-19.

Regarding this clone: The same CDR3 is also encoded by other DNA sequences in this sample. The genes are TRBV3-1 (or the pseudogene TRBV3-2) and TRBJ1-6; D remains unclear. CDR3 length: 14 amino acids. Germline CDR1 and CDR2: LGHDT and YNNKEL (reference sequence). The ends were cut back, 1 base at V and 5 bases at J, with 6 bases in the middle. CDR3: CASSQGQNNSPLHF. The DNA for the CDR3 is TGTGCCAGCAGCCAAGGACAAAATAATTCACCCCTCCACTTT.

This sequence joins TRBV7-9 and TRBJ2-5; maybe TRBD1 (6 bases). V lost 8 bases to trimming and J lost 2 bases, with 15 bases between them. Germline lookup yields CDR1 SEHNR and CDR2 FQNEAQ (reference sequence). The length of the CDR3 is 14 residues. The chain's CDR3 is CASVLRGNQETQYF. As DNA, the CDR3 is TGTGCCAGCGTACTTAGGGGGAATCAAGAGACCCAGTACTTC.